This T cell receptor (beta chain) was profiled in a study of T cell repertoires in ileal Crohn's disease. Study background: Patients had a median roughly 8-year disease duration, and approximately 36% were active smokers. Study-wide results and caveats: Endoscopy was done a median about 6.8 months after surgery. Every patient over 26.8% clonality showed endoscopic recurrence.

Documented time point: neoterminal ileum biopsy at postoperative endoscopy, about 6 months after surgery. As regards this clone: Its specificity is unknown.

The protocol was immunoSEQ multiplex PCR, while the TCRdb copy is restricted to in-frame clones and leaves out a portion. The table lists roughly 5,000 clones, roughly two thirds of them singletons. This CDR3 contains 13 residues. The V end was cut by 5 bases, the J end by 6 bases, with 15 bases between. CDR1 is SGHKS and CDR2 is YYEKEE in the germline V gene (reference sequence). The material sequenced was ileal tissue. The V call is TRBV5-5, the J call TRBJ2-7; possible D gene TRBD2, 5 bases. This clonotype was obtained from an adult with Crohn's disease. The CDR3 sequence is CASSSLVSSEQYV. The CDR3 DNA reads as TGTGCCAGCAGTTCACTAGTTAGTAGCGAGCAGTACGTC.